The T cell receptor beta chain under discussion was sequenced for a study of beta chain features in type 1 diabetes. Study information: Age and gender were similar between patients and healthy donors, as were cell yields. The study, taken as a whole, reports: Patients with Type 1 diabetes showed moderately but significantly shorter TCRB CDR3s in all four CD4+ subsets. Equally in patients and controls, PCR might preferentially amplify shorter templates.

Expressed TCRB transcripts got sequenced, as all isolated RNA was reverse transcribed. Clones were read by immunoSEQ multiplex PCR, and TCRdb kept only the in-frame ones, dropping some. The data show around 690,000 clones, over 10% seen once. Note on this clone: Antigen unknown.

This CDR3 has 13 amino acids. The receptor comes from a man aged 30 to 39 with type 1 diabetes. The chain has TRBV21-1 and TRBJ2-7. TRBV21-1 is given as a pseudogene. Sample: naive CD4+ T cells from blood. CDR3 sequence: CASSPGKTYEQYF. Here the CDR3 DNA reads TGTGCCAGCAGCCCTGGGAAGACCTACGAGCAGTACTTC.